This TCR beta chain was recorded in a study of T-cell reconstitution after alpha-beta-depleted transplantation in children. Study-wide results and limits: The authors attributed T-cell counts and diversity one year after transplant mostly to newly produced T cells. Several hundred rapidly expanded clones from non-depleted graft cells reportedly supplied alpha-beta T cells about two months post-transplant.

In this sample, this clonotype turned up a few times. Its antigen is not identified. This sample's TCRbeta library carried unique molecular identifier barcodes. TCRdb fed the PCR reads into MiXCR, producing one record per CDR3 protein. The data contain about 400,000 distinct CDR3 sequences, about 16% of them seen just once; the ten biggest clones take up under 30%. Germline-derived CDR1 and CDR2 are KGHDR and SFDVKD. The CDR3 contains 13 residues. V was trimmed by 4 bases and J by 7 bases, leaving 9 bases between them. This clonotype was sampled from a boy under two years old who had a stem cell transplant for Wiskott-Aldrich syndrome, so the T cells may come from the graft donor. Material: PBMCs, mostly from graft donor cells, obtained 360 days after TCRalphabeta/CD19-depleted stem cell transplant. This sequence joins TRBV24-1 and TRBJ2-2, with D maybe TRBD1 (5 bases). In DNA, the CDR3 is TGTGCCACCAGTGAGTTAGACAGCGGGGAGCTGTTTTTT. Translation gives CATSELDSGELFF.